A single sample gave rise to the 32 T cell receptor beta chains below, sequenced in a study of blood T cell repertoires in COVID-19. TCRdb's copy holds only in-frame clones and misses some; the assay was immunoSEQ multiplex PCR. The table records around 160,000 clones, almost 85% of them present only once. The sequencing sample was made of PBMCs or T cells enriched from blood (not recorded which). These receptors all stem from a man aged 50 or older who had recovered from COVID-19.

This clone has a handful of counts. This chain uses TRBV4-2 with TRBJ2-1; 8 bases match TRBD2. The CDR3 length is 16 residues. Germline CDR1 reads LGHNA; CDR2 reads YNFKEQ. The ends lost 4 bases at V and 7 bases at J; junction bases unmatched: 12. Here the CDR3 DNA reads TGTGCCAGCAGCCCCCTTACGGGAGGGAGAGCTAATGAGCAGTTCTTC. It codes for CASSPLTGGRANEQFF.

V and J are TRBV29-1 and TRBJ2-7; 9 bases match TRBD1. The V and J ends lost 4 bases and 6 bases, in that order; junction bases with no gene match: 1. This CDR3 has 11 amino acids. CDR1 is SQVTM, CDR2 ANQGSEA, per germline. The CDR3 coding sequence is TGCAGCGTTGTACAGGGGGCCGAGCAGTACTTC. Amino acid sequence: CSVVQGAEQYF.

This clone was recorded a few times. The chain links TRBV4-1 to TRBJ1-6, with TRBD1 identical over 10 bases. V lost 8 bases and J lost 10; bases outside the gene matches: 5. Germline loops: CDR1 MGHRA, CDR2 YSYEKL. This CDR3 is built from 13 residues. CDR3 region: CASQGQGISPLHF. CDR3 in DNA: TGCGCCAGCCAGGGACAGGGGATCTCACCCCTCCACTTT.

This chain connects TRBV19 to TRBJ2-7; a weak D match, TRBD1 (5 bases). CDR1 is LNHDA and CDR2 is SQIVND in the germline V gene (reference sequence). Trimming removed 5 bases from V and 5 bases from J, with 13 bases in between. The CDR3 contains 13 residues. Here the CDR3 reads CASSSPGFDEQYF. The CDR3 DNA follows: TGTGCCAGTAGTTCCCCAGGGTTCGACGAGCAGTACTTC.

The chain couples TRBV5-4 to TRBJ1-1; D unresolved. This CDR3 comprises 14 residues. Germline V gene sequence: CDR1 SGHNT, CDR2 YYREEE (reference sequence). V was shortened by 2 bases and J by 5 bases, with 13 bases between the two germline ends. The CDR3 here is CASSFGTVGTEAFF. The CDR3 nucleotides read TGTGCCAGCAGCTTTGGAACAGTTGGAACTGAAGCTTTCTTT.

Concerning this clone itself: The junction departs from the called germline gene at one end, perhaps through a read error. The chain is built from TRBV28 and TRBJ1-2, with D perhaps matching TRBD1 (5 bases). Per germline, CDR1 MDHEN and CDR2 SYDVKM. The CDR3 runs to 12 residues. CDR3 region: CACRATNYGYTF. CDR3 coding DNA: TGTGCCTGCAGGGCCACTAACTATGGCTACACCTTC.

The chain employs TRBV18 and TRBJ1-2; TRBD1 is a possible D gene (5 bases). Germline-derived CDR1 and CDR2 are KGHSH and LQKENI. This CDR3 region has 14 residues. Trimming stripped 2 bases from V and 3 bases from J, with 10 bases between. The CDR3 loop reads CASSPSGQDYGYTF. The CDR3 bases are TGTGCCAGCTCACCATCTGGACAAGACTATGGCTACACCTTC.

The V gene is TRBV19, the J gene TRBJ1-5; no clear D. Germline V gene sequence: CDR1 LNHDA, CDR2 SQIVND (reference sequence). V lost 4 bases and J lost 2, with 6 bases in between. The CDR3 is made up of 13 amino acids. The CDR3 DNA reads as TGTGCCAGTAGTAGCCAGGGCAATCAGCCCCAGCATTTT. Its protein product is CASSSQGNQPQHF.

The genes are TRBV19 and TRBJ1-2; D is uncertain. Trimming shortened V by 5 bases and J by 3 bases, and 19 bases separated the two germline ends. The V gene's germline CDR1 is LNHDA and CDR2 SQIVND (reference sequence). The CDR3 consists of 16 residues. The CDR3 is CASSRGSSWTYYGYTF. CDR3 DNA: TGTGCCAGTAGTCGCGGGAGCTCCTGGACCTACTATGGCTACACCTTC.

J is TRBJ1-6 and V is TRBV6-5; weak D call: TRBD1 (6 bases). This CDR3 spans 14 amino acids. V dropped 5 bases and J dropped 12 bases, with 17 bases sitting between them. The germline V gene encodes CDR1 MNHEY and CDR2 SVGAGI. The CDR3 spells CASSPNTGRLPLHF. In DNA, the CDR3 is TGTGCCAGCAGTCCTAACACAGGGCGCCTACCCCTCCACTTT.

The gene calls are TRBV7-6 and TRBJ2-3; tentatively, D is TRBD1 (5 bases). The CDR3 spans 15 residues. Per the germline V gene, CDR1 is SGHVS and CDR2 is FNYEAQ. Trimming cost V 2 bases and J 3 bases, with 12 bases left between them. The DNA for the CDR3 is TGTGCCAGCAGCTTATTGCAGGGTCAAACAGATACGCAGTATTTT. Its protein product is CASSLLQGQTDTQYF.

The CDR3 sequence: CASSPRVGPSSYEQYF. The CDR3 DNA sequence: TGTGCCAGCAGTCCCCGGGTGGGGCCGAGCTCCTACGAGCAGTACTTC. This chain joins TRBV6-6 and TRBJ2-7; D perhaps matches TRBD1 (5 bases). Germline values: CDR1 MNHNY, CDR2 SVGAGI (reference sequence). The germline V and J ends were trimmed by 5 bases and 0 bases, with 17 bases remaining between them. The CDR3 is 16 amino acids.

The chain combines TRBV2 with TRBJ2-5; 7 positions match TRBD1. Germline assignment: CDR1 SNHLY and CDR2 FYNNEI. The V segment lost 8 bases and the J segment 5 bases; nucleotides outside the gene matches: 11. The CDR3 runs to 14 residues. The CDR3 loop is CASWGTDRRETQYF. In nucleotides, the CDR3 is TGTGCCAGCTGGGGGACAGATAGGAGGGAGACCCAGTACTTC.

The chain employs TRBV5-1 and TRBJ2-1, with 7 bases matching TRBD1. Looked up from germline, CDR1 is SGHRS and CDR2 is YFSETQ. Losses at the gene ends were 4 bases for V and 3 bases for J; bases not matched to a gene: 7. The CDR3 has 15 amino acids. The CDR3 protein is CASSLRQGDYNEQFF. The CDR3 DNA follows: TGCGCCAGCAGCCTAAGACAGGGAGACTACAATGAGCAGTTCTTC.

This sequence joins TRBV6-6 and TRBJ2-1, with D possibly matching TRBD1 (8 bases). The CDR3 is 16 residues long. Germline CDR1 MNHNY, CDR2 SVGAGI (reference sequence). V was trimmed by 4 bases and J by 4 bases, leaving 17 bases between them. As DNA, the CDR3 is TGTGCCAGCAGTTCACCCTACAGGGGGGGATACAATGAGCAGTTCTTC. Its protein product is CASSSPYRGGYNEQFF.

The gene calls are TRBV5-1 and TRBJ1-4; 10 bases match TRBD1. The CDR3 spans 15 residues. V lost 3 bases, J lost 5 bases, and 4 bases stayed unmatched. The germline CDR1 and CDR2 sequences are SGHRS and YFSETQ. The CDR3 is CASSSTGQGNEKLFF. CDR3 DNA sequence: TGCGCCAGCAGCTCGACGGGACAGGGGAATGAAAAACTGTTTTTT.

This chain links TRBV28 with TRBJ2-7; tentative D call: TRBD2 (6 bases). Germline loops: CDR1 MDHEN, CDR2 SYDVKM. This CDR3 is 14 amino acids long. The V end lost 6 bases, the J end lost 4 bases, and 16 bases lay between the germline ends. The CDR3 spells CASRTGTYPYEQYF. The CDR3 nucleotides are TGTGCCAGCAGAACCGGGACTTACCCTTACGAGCAGTACTTC.

The chain combines TRBV5-1 with TRBJ1-4; 7 bases are a match to TRBD1. Losses at the gene ends were 7 bases for V and 2 bases for J; bases not matched to a gene: 5. The CDR3 contains 14 residues. Per germline, CDR1 SGHRS and CDR2 YFSETQ. This chain's CDR3 is CASSPGQTNEKLFF. The CDR3 DNA follows: TGCGCCAGCTCCCCGGGACAGACTAATGAAAAACTGTTTTTT. The entire variable domain, with the rest obtained from reference TRBV5-1 and TRBJ1-4, is as follows: KAGVTQTPRYLIKTRGQQVTLSCSPISGHRSVSWYQQTPGQGLQFLFEYFSETQRNKGNFPGRFSGRQFSNSRSEMNVSTLELGDSALYLCASSPGQTNEKLFFGSGTQLSVL.

This clone was counted a single time. This chain connects TRBV7-9 to TRBJ1-4; tentatively, D is TRBD1 (5 bases). V was pared by 4 bases and J by 3 bases, with 24 bases between. Germline CDR1 is SEHNR and CDR2 is FQNEAQ (reference sequence). The CDR3 is 19 residues long. For the CDR3, the DNA is TGTGCCAGCAGCTCCGGAATTCAGGGCACACCCAGCGCTAATGAAAAACTGTTTTTT. The encoded protein is CASSSGIQGTPSANEKLFF.

This chain joins TRBV5-5 and TRBJ1-5; 8 nucleotides align to TRBD1. Trimming removed 6 bases from V and 7 bases from J; junction bases left unmatched: 9. The CDR3 has 14 residues. The V gene's germline CDR1 is SGHKS and CDR2 YYEKEE (reference sequence). CDR3 region: CASTSGGMGQPQHF. CDR3 DNA sequence: TGTGCCAGCACGTCAGGGGGCATGGGACAGCCCCAGCATTTT.

This chain links TRBV11-3 with TRBJ2-1, with TRBD2 matching over 10 bases. In germline, CDR1 is SGHNT, CDR2 YENEEA. CDR3 length: 16 residues. V trimming: 1 base; J trimming: 7 bases; junction bases outside the gene matches: 7. The CDR3 nucleotides are TGTGCCAGCAGCTTAGGAGCTAGCGGGAGCAGGAATGAGCAGTTCTTC. This translates into CASSLGASGSRNEQFF.

This chain uses TRBV11-2 with TRBJ2-7; D gene uncertain. Germline-derived CDR1 and CDR2 are SGHAT and FQNNGV. Between the trimmed V and J ends, which lost 1 base and 0 bases, there was a span of 7 bases. This CDR3 is 14 amino acids long. CDR3 loop: CASSLVVGSYEQYF. The CDR3 bases are TGTGCCAGCAGCTTAGTGGTCGGCTCCTACGAGCAGTACTTC.

The J gene is TRBJ2-4, the V gene TRBV11-2; 8 positions agree with TRBD2. Germline V lookup: CDR1 SGHAT, CDR2 FQNNGV. The CDR3 loop spans 15 amino acids. V dropped 1 base and J dropped 3; count of bases not matched to a gene: 2. The CDR3 spells CASSLVGLGKNIQYF. The CDR3 nucleotides are TGTGCCAGCAGCTTAGTGGGACTAGGCAAAAACATTCAGTACTTC. Combining the CDR3 with reference TRBV11-2 and TRBJ2-4 gives the whole variable domain EAGVAQSPRYKIIEKRQSVAFWCNPISGHATLYWYQQILGQGPKLLIQFQNNGVVDDSQLPKDRFSAERLKGVDSTLKIQPAKLEDSAVYLCASSLVGLGKNIQYFGAGTRLSVL.

The gene calls are TRBV7-2 and TRBJ1-2; 8 bases agree with TRBD1. The germline V gene has CDR1 SGHTA and CDR2 FQGNSA. This CDR3 has 15 amino acids. V trimming: 4 bases; J trimming: 3 bases; junction bases outside the gene matches: 7. CDR3 sequence (DNA): TGTGCCAGCAGCTCCCGGACAGGGCAAGACTATGGCTACACCTTC. Its protein product is CASSSRTGQDYGYTF.

The rearrangement uses TRBV18 and TRBJ1-4; TRBD1 is a possible D gene (6 bases). This CDR3 has 15 residues. The V gene lost 4 bases and the J gene lost 4 bases, with 13 bases spanning the gap. Germline CDR1 is KGHSH and CDR2 is LQKENI. DNA of the CDR3: TGTGCCAGCTCACAAGGACAGCTAAGTAATGAAAAACTGTTTTTT. Residues: CASSQGQLSNEKLFF.

The V and J genes are TRBV28 and TRBJ1-2; 8 bases fit TRBD1. With 6 bases clipped from V and 11 bases from J, the junction kept 11 bases outside the gene matches. CDR3 length: 13 residues. CDR1 is MDHEN and CDR2 is SYDVKM in the germline V gene. This CDR3 is CASRATGARWYTF. The CDR3 nucleotides are TGTGCCAGCAGGGCGACAGGGGCGCGGTGGTACACCTTC.

The chain combines TRBV13 with TRBJ2-2, with D possibly being TRBD2 (7 bases). There are 15 residues in the CDR3. V dropped 5 bases and J dropped 7 bases, with 17 bases sitting between them. Germline V gene sequence: CDR1 PRHDT, CDR2 FYEKMQ (reference sequence). The CDR3 DNA sequence: TGTGCCAGCAGCCCACTCGGGGGGCCGGGCGGGGAGCTGTTTTTT. Protein product: CASSPLGGPGGELFF.

In this sample, this clone turned up once. V and J are TRBV6-5 and TRBJ2-2; no firm D call. Per the germline V gene, CDR1 is MNHEY and CDR2 is SVGAGI. The CDR3 covers 12 residues. Trimming cost V 6 bases and J 6 bases, with 8 bases left between them. CDR3 sequence reads: CASSYSPGELFF. The CDR3 DNA sequence: TGTGCCAGCAGCTACAGCCCCGGGGAGCTGTTTTTT.

The chain is built from TRBV24-1 and TRBJ2-1; 8 nucleotides agree with TRBD2. V lost 5 bases and J lost 2; bases outside the gene matches: 4. The CDR3 extends over 15 amino acids. Per germline, CDR1 KGHDR and CDR2 SFDVKD. CDR3 amino acids: CATSGRRGAYNEQFF. In DNA form, the CDR3 reads TGTGCCACCAGTGGTCGGCGGGGGGCCTACAATGAGCAGTTCTTC.

The V and J genes are TRBV5-6 and TRBJ2-6; TRBD1 is a possible D gene (6 bases). V was pared by 0 bases and J by 0 bases, with 16 bases between. Germline assignment: CDR1 SGHDT and CDR2 YYEEEE. There are 19 residues in the CDR3. CDR3: CASSLAQGLNPSGANVLTF. CDR3 DNA: TGTGCCAGCAGCTTGGCCCAGGGGCTTAATCCCTCTGGGGCCAACGTCCTGACTTTC.

The chain carries TRBV5-1 and TRBJ1-3; weak D call: TRBD1 (5 bases). Trimming shortened V by 4 bases and J by 4 bases, and 12 bases separated the two germline ends. This CDR3 has 14 residues. The V gene's germline CDR1 is SGHRS and CDR2 YFSETQ. The CDR3 here is CASSAGGRGNTIYF. CDR3 nucleotides: TGCGCCAGCAGCGCGGGGGGTCGGGGAAACACCATATATTTT.

This chain joins TRBV15 and TRBJ2-1; the D is unclear. The germline V gene has CDR1 LNHNV and CDR2 YYDKDF (reference sequence). The CDR3 spans 13 residues. V lost 1 base to trimming and J lost 4 bases, with 5 bases between them. CDR3 sequence reads: CATSRGLYNEQFF. The DNA of the CDR3 is TGTGCCACCAGCAGAGGCCTATACAATGAGCAGTTCTTC.